Sequencing of this T cell receptor (beta chain) was carried out in a study of PD-L1 blockade in urothelial cancer (dated by TCRdb to 2016 to 2017). Background on the whole study: Therapy was started in the mid-2010s for all patients, and atezolizumab 1,200 mg was administered intravenously every 3 weeks. About 85% of the 29 patients were males with bladder-origin urothelial cancer, and 18 of 29 reported a prior smoking history. Patients had an ECOG performance status of 0 or 1 and had received between 0 and 3 prior chemotherapy regimens. From tumor samples, the median yield was roughly 1,400 T cells and 1,100 or so unique TCRs, with median clonality of approximately 0.09 and T cell proportion of 0.097 to 0.1. The study was an exploratory multi-omic analysis of somatic, immune and clinical correlates of response to PD-L1 blockade with atezolizumab in urothelial cancer. Pretreatment tumor samples, along with matched peripheral blood serially collected before and after atezolizumab treatment, were subjected to TCR sequencing. Progression-free survival longer than 6 months counted as durable clinical benefit, and TCR features were additionally tested against both progression-free and overall survival. In the same patients, pretreatment tumors underwent whole exome sequencing and RNA sequencing in addition to TCR sequencing. Durable clinical benefit was achieved by nine patients and was not achieved by 20 patients. Approximately 30 patients had pretreatment blood TCR-seq, some 24 had at least one posttreatment blood collection, and some 24 had tumor TCR-seq. Five patients were excluded from tumor TCR analyses because tumors from two patients failed quality control and tumor was unavailable for three patients. Overall results and qualifications from the work: The proportion of tumor-infiltrating T lymphocytes was higher in patients with durable benefit (n of about 25, Mann-Whitney p = 0.047). The tumor samples were FFPE, were not collected immediately before treatment, and were limited to one sample per patient, so heterogeneity may have been missed. Small sample size (n ≈ 30) and many exploratory analyses mean the results are intended to be hypothesis-generating. At 3 weeks after the start of treatment, tumor-associated TCR clones in peripheral blood had expanded more in patients with durable benefit (n of about 20, p = 0.022).

Synthetic TCR analog templates were spiked into each PCR so that absolute template abundance could be estimated from read counts. In FFPE tumors, housekeeping genes were amplified and quantified to estimate usable DNA and calculate T cell fraction. TCRbeta CDR3 regions were amplified from genomic DNA with bias-controlled V and J gene primers using the immunoSEQ assay. Sequencing of rearranged TCRbeta segments was done at approximately 20X coverage. Concerning the study's data processing: Clustering was used to correct sequencing errors, and CDR3s were annotated against IMGT so that V, D and J genes could be assigned. Downstream analyses used only productive TCRbeta rearrangements, leaving out any out-of-frame or stop-codon sequences. To compute clonality, Shannon entropy was normalized by the log of the number of unique productive sequences and then subtracted from one. Fisher's exact test with Benjamini-Hochberg correction, using a cutoff of adjusted p below 0.01, was how clones that differed between time points or between blood and tumor were identified. Sourced from immuneACCESS, this table was stored by TCRdb with only in-frame sequences that have V and J called. A share of the clones is absent; for the studies checked, an unresolved V gene accounts for under half, and the remainder has no known explanation. That table supplies the V and J calls and clone size; D and trimming were determined from the DNA. The sample table records 400 to 600 clones; over 30% of these occur just once. Of the sample, around 28% is held by the ten largest clones.

CDR1 and CDR2 are drawn from the germline V gene (reference sequence): GTSNPN, SVGIG. The CDR3 goes from the cysteine to the phenylalanine over 12 residues. The read is trimmed to its CDR3 DNA, 36 bases read in frame from base 1. V is pared back by 7 bases and J by 1 base, with 8 bases lying between the germline termini. Sample time point, as interpreted from the label and publication: pretreatment tumor sample. A total of around 30 patients with locally advanced or metastatic urothelial carcinoma, treated at Memorial Sloan Kettering on a trial protocol, made up the cohort. Every piece of tumor tissue used for sequencing was obtained prior to atezolizumab dosing. The Qiagen DNeasy Blood extraction kit was used to purify genomic DNA from total PBMCs and tumor samples. On this clone itself: This receptor's antigen is unknown. Per-nucleotide qualities are absent, and no much larger clonotype sits a single base away.

The chain uses TRBV30 and TRBJ1-3, with an unclear D gene assignment. Here the sequenced sample was tumor tissue, taken before atezolizumab (anti-PD-L1) treatment. This sequence originates from a woman aged 70-85 years with urothelial cancer. CDR3 sequence: CALAGSGNTIYF. The DNA reads TGTGCCTTGGCGGGGTCTGGAAACACCATATATTTT.